This entry concerns a single T cell receptor beta chain. Its specificity is unknown. Researchers barred patients who had uncontrolled infection, other autoimmune disease, pregnancy or lactation. This record comes from a study of T cells in Graves' hyperthyroidism and ophthalmopathy. Study observations and caveats: Median prediction lead before ophthalmopathy onset was 6.5 to 7 months with the model. Patients with ophthalmopathy were separated from those with stable hyperthyroidism by a 13 V-J model. Expanded thyroid clonotypes (above 0.001) were mostly also found in blood.

TCR beta CDR3 regions were amplified from RNA transcripts. When the TCR CDR3 underwent first-round RT-PCR, the HTBI primer set was used. MiXCR was run by TCRdb on the multiplex PCR reads, yielding one entry per CDR3 protein. In the table there are 500,000 to 800,000 distinct CDR3 sequences, 45% of which are singletons. Trimming took 6 bases from V and 1 from J; bases not matched to a gene: 4. The length of the CDR3 is 13 residues. CDR1 and CDR2 from the germline V gene are SGHKS and YYEKEE (reference sequence). The chain uses TRBV5-5 and TRBJ2-7; the match to TRBD1 covers 7 bases. The sequencing sample was made of peripheral blood or thyroid tissue (not recorded which). The TCR sequence derives from an adult man with Graves' disease, either hyperthyroidism or ophthalmopathy (not recorded which). DNA of the CDR3: TGTGCCAGCAACCCGACAGGGTCCTACGAGCAGTACTTC. Protein: CASNPTGSYEQYF.